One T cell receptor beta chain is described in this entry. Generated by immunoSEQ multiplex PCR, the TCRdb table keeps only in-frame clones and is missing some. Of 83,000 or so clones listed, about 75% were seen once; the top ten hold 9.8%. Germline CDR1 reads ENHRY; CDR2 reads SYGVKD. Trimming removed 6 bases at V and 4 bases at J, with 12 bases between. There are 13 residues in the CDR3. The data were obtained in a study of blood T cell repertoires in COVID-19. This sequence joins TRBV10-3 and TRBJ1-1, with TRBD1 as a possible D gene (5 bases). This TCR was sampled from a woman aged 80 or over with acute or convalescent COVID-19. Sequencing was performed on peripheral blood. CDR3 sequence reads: CAISRREGTEAFF. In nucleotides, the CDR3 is TGTGCCATCAGCCGCAGGGAAGGCACTGAAGCTTTCTTT.